This TCR beta chain is drawn from a study of T cell responses to AZD1222 COVID-19 vaccine. Study-level results: Among the donors, most were white British and more were female, and clonal diversity was possibly underestimated. Vaccine-associated CD4 TCRs spanned spike, dominant at 160-218 and 743-854.

Of note for this clone: Its specificity is not known.

The V gene's germline CDR1 is LNHNV and CDR2 YYDKDF (reference sequence). CDR3 length: 17 amino acids. Trimming removed 0 bases at V and 3 bases at J, with 17 bases between. The data were produced by immunoSEQ multiplex PCR, yet TCRdb's version contains in-frame clones alone and is incomplete. The sample has approximately 150,000 clones; 80% to 95% are singletons. The rearrangement links TRBV15 to TRBJ1-2; D is perhaps TRBD1 (6 bases). The starting material was peripheral blood, obtained on day 0 of AZD1222 vaccination. This sequence was found in an adult in good health. CDR3 DNA: TGTGCCACCAGCAGAGATCAGGCACAGGGTGTAGACTATGGCTACACCTTC. Amino acid sequence: CATSRDQAQGVDYGYTF.